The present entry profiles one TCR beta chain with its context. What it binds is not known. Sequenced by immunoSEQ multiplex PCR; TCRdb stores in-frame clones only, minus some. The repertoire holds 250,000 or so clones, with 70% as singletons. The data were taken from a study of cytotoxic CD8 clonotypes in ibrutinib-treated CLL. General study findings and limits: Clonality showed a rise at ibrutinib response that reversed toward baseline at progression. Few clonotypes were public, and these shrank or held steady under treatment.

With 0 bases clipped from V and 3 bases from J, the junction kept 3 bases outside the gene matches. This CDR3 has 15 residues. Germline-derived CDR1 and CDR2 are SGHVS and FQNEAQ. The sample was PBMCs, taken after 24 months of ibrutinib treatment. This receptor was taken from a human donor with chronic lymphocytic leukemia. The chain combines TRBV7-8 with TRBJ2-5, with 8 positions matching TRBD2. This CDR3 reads CASSLAWREEETQYF. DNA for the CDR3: TGTGCCAGCAGCTTAGCCTGGCGGGAGGAAGAGACCCAGTACTTC.